This TCR beta chain was recorded in a study of blood T cell repertoires in COVID-19. Study details: The United States, Italy and Spain provided the acute and convalescent COVID-19 samples. PBMCs, B-cell-depleted T cells, or T cells were the source of the cDNA or gDNA that made up the material.

With 3 bases clipped from V and 9 bases from J, the junction kept 14 bases outside the gene matches. The CDR3 runs to 15 residues. Germline V gene lookup returns CDR1 LNHDA and CDR2 SQIVND (reference sequence). Only in-frame clones appear in the TCRdb table, and some are missing; sequencing was by immunoSEQ multiplex PCR. Of over 140,000 clones detected, around 78% appear once; the ten largest clones hold approximately 5%. This receptor was identified in a woman aged 80 or over with active or convalescent COVID-19. The chain carries TRBV19 and TRBJ2-7; 7 bases are a match to TRBD1. Sequenced input: peripheral blood. CDR3 bases: TGTGCCAGTAGTATGGTCTCTACAAACCCAGGGGGGCAGTACTTC. It codes for CASSMVSTNPGGQYF.